This T cell receptor (beta chain) was documented in a study of T cell changes during pregnancy in multiple sclerosis. Generated by immunoSEQ multiplex PCR, the TCRdb table keeps only in-frame clones and is missing some. The sample lists roughly 69,000 clones, approximately 91% seen once, with 1.4% in the top ten. J gave up 5 bases and V 2 bases, and 6 bases lay outside the gene matches. The CDR3 contains 14 residues. Germline V CDR1 and CDR2: KGHSH, LQKENI. This rearrangement joins TRBV18 to TRBJ2-7; 7 bases align to TRBD1. The sequence was collected from a female donor with multiple sclerosis, enrolled in a pregnancy study. The sample in question was peripheral blood, obtained in the second trimester of pregnancy. This CDR3 is CASSPKGQLHEQYF. The CDR3 DNA reads as TGTGCCAGCTCACCAAAGGGACAGCTCCACGAGCAGTACTTC. Full variable domain (missing parts from reference TRBV18 and TRBJ2-7): NAGVMQNPRHLVRRRGQEARLRCSPMKGHSHVYWYRQLPEEGLKFMVYLQKENIIDESGMPKERFSAEFPKEGPSILRIQQVVRGDSAAYFCASSPKGQLHEQYFGPGTRLTVT.